This T cell receptor (beta chain) was identified during a study of shared clonotypes between healthy human individuals. This CDR3 spans 14 amino acids. Germline V gene sequence: CDR1 MDHEN, CDR2 SYDVKM. The study separated CD4+ cells into CD45RA+ naive and CD45RA-negative memory subsets. Produced via immunoSEQ multiplex PCR; TCRdb's table is partial and in-frame only. The sample includes 2 million to 2.5 million clones, approximately 95% of them seen just once. As to this clone: A junction end diverges from the germline sequence, so it may reflect a read error.

The sequence was collected from a man younger than 35 in good health. This chain joins TRBV28 and TRBJ1-2; 8 bases map to TRBD1. The specimen sequenced was naive CD4+ T cells sorted from blood. Subset in this sample: CD45RA+ positively selected. The CDR3 DNA reads as TGTGCCAGCAGTCTGGCCACTTCGGGACAGGTGATTGTCTTC. It codes for CASSLATSGQVIVF.